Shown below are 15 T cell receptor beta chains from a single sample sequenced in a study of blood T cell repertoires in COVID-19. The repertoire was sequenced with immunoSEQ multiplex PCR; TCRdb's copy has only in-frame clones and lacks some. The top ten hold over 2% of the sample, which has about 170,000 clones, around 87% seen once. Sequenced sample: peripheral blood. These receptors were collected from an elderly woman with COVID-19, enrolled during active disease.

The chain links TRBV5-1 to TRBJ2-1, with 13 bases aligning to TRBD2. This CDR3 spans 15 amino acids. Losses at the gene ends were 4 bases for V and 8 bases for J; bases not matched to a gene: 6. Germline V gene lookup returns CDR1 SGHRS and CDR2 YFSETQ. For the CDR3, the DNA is TGCGCCAGCAGCGCCGGGACTAGCGGGACATATGAGCAGTTCTTC. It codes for CASSAGTSGTYEQFF.

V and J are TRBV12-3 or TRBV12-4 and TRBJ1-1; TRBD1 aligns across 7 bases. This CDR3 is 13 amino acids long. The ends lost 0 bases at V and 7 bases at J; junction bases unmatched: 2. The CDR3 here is CASSLARDSEAFF. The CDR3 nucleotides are TGTGCCAGCAGTTTAGCCCGGGACAGTGAAGCTTTCTTT.

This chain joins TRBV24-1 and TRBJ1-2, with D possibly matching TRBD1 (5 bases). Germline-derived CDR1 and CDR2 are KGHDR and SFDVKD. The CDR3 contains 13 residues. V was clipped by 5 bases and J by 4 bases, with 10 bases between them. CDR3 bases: TGTGCCACCAGTGGGCAGGGCGCCTATGGCTACACCTTC. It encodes CATSGQGAYGYTF.

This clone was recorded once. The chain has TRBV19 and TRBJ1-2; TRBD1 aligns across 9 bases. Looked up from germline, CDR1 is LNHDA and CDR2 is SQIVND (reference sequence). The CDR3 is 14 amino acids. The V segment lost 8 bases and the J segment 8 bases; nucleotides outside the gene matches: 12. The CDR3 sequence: CASGIQQGAGGYTF. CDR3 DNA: TGTGCCAGTGGGATACAACAGGGGGCTGGCGGCTACACCTTC.

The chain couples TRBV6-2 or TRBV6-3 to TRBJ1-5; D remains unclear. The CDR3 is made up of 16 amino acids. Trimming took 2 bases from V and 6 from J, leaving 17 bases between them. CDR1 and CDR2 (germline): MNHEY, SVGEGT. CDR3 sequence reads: CASSYVGALASQPQHF. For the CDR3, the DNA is TGTGCCAGCAGTTACGTGGGAGCTTTGGCAAGTCAGCCCCAGCATTTT.

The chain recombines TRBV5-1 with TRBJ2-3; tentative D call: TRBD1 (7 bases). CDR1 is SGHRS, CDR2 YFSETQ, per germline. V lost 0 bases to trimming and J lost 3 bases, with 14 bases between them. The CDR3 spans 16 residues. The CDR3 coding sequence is TGCGCCAGCAGCTTGGTTCAGGGGGGCAGGACAGATACGCAGTATTTT. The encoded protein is CASSLVQGGRTDTQYF.

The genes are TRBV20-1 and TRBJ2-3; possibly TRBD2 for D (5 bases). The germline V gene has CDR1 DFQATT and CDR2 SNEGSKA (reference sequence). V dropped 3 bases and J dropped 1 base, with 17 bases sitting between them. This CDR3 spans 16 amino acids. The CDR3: CSASESLADGTDTQYF. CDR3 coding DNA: TGCAGTGCTAGTGAGTCTCTAGCTGATGGCACAGATACGCAGTATTTT.

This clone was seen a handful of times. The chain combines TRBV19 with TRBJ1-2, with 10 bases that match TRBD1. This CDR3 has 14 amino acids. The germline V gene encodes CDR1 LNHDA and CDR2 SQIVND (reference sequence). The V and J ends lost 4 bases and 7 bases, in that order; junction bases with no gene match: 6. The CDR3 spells CASSTPGQGLGYTF. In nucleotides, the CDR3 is TGTGCCAGTAGTACGCCGGGACAGGGGCTTGGCTACACCTTC.

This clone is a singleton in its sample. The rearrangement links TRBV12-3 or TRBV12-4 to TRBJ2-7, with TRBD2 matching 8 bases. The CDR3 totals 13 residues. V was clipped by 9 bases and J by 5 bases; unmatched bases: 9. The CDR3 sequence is CASSGTRANEQYF. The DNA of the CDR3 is TGTGCCAGTTCCGGGACTAGAGCGAACGAGCAGTACTTC.

The CDR3 reads CASSIRQTGSNQPQHF. The DNA of the CDR3 is TGTGCCAGTAGTATACGCCAGACAGGCTCCAATCAGCCCCAGCATTTT. The J gene is TRBJ1-5, the V gene TRBV19; D is perhaps TRBD1 (6 bases). This CDR3 is built from 16 residues. The germline gives CDR1 LNHDA, CDR2 SQIVND (reference sequence). Trimming removed 2 bases from V and 3 bases from J, with 14 bases in between.

CDR3 coding DNA: TGTGCCAGCAGCCAAGGGACAGGGCATTACGAGCAGTACTTC. Its protein is CASSQGTGHYEQYF. V and J are TRBV14 and TRBJ2-7, with 8 bases identical to TRBD1. V lost 1 base, J lost 4 bases, and 3 bases stayed unmatched. Germline CDR1 and CDR2: SGHDN and FVKESK. The CDR3 is made up of 14 amino acids.

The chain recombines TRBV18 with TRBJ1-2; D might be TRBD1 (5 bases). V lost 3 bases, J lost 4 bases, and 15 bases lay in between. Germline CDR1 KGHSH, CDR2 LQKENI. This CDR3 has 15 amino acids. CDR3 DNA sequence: TGTGCCAGCTCACCGTCGTCAGGGTCCCTCTATGGCTACACCTTC. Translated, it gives CASSPSSGSLYGYTF.

The CDR3 here is CASSLLQGGTEAFF. CDR3 in DNA: TGTGCCAGCAGCCTTCTCCAGGGGGGCACTGAAGCTTTCTTT. This chain links TRBV14 with TRBJ1-1; 7 nucleotides align to TRBD1. This CDR3 comprises 14 residues. The V gene's germline CDR1 is SGHDN and CDR2 FVKESK. Losses at the gene ends were 4 bases for V and 4 bases for J; bases not matched to a gene: 6.

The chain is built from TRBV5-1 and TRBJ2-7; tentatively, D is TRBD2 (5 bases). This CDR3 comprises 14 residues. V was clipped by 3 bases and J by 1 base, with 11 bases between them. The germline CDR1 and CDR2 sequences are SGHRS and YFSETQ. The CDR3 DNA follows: TGCGCCAGCAGCTCCTCGGGAAGATCCTACGAGCAGTACTTC. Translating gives CASSSSGRSYEQYF.

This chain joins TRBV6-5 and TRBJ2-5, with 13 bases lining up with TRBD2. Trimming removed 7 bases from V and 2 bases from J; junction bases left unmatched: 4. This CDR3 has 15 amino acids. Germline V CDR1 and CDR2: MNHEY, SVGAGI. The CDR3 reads CASKLAGGEQETQYF. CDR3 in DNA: TGTGCCAGCAAACTAGCGGGAGGGGAACAAGAGACCCAGTACTTC.